Presented here are 27 T cell receptor beta chains from one specimen sequenced in a study of breast tumors, draining lymph nodes, adjacent tissues. TCRdb reanalysed the multiplex PCR reads using MiXCR and keeps one entry per CDR3 protein. The sample yields tens of thousands of distinct CDR3 sequences, 60% to 70% seen once. The sequencing input was breast tumor tissue. These TCRs come from a female donor with breast cancer. Some clones in this sample may be carry-over from other donors' samples.

In this sample, this clonotype turned up many times. A read error may explain this, as a much larger clone is one base away. The chain is built from TRBV6-2 or TRBV6-3 and TRBJ2-3; 7 bases map to TRBD2. V lost 4 bases and J lost 6; bases outside the gene matches: 16. CDR1 is MNHEY, CDR2 SVGEGT, per germline. The CDR3 length is 17 residues. CDR3 protein: CASSSSNRAGLGDTQYF. In nucleotides, the CDR3 is TGTGCCAGCAGTTCCTCGAATCGAGCGGGGCTGGGGGATACGCAGTATTTT.

The chain is built from TRBV10-3 and TRBJ1-5; TRBD1 agrees at 8 bases. The CDR3 extends over 15 amino acids. V lost 4 bases, J lost 3 bases, and 5 bases stayed unmatched. Germline V gives CDR1 ENHRY, CDR2 SYGVKD. The CDR3 coding sequence is TGTGCCATCAGTGGGCCGGGACAGGTCAATCAGCCCCAGCATTTT. This translates into CAISGPGQVNQPQHF.

This clonotype was counted between two and nine times. The rearrangement uses TRBV2 and TRBJ2-3; D may correspond to TRBD1 or TRBD2 (5 bases each). Trimming stripped 7 bases from V and 4 bases from J, with 18 bases between. The CDR3 length is 15 residues. The germline V gene has CDR1 SNHLY and CDR2 FYNNEI. The CDR3 DNA reads TGTGCCAGCATTCGCACGGCAGGGAGTTCAGATACGCAGTATTTT. Protein: CASIRTAGSSDTQYF.

This sequence joins TRBV6-1 and TRBJ2-5, with 13 bases aligning to TRBD2. From germline, CDR1 is MNHNS and CDR2 SASEGT. This CDR3 has 16 amino acids. With 6 bases clipped from V and 5 bases from J, the junction kept 9 bases outside the gene matches. The CDR3 sequence: CASRPGTSGVGETQYF. The CDR3 DNA sequence: TGTGCCAGCAGACCCGGGACTAGCGGGGTGGGGGAGACCCAGTACTTC.

This chain links TRBV24-1 with TRBJ2-3; 7 nucleotides line up with TRBD1. CDR1 is KGHDR, CDR2 SFDVKD, per germline. Trimming at V came to 4 bases and at J to 0 bases, leaving 15 bases not matched to a gene. The CDR3 has 19 residues. The CDR3 DNA reads as TGTGCCACCAGTGACCGTGACAGGGATCACACCTCTAGCACAGATACGCAGTATTTT. It is translated as CATSDRDRDHTSSTDTQYF.

At least ten counts were recorded for this clonotype. The chain couples TRBV14 to TRBJ2-1, with TRBD2 matching 8 bases. V trimming: 0 bases; J trimming: 1 base; junction bases outside the gene matches: 8. The CDR3 is made up of 18 amino acids. Germline V CDR1 and CDR2: SGHDN, FVKESK. This CDR3 is CASSQDSGGAFSYNEQFF. The CDR3, as DNA: TGTGCCAGCAGCCAAGATTCGGGGGGGGCCTTTTCCTACAATGAGCAGTTCTTC. Using reference TRBV14 and TRBJ2-1 for the parts outside the CDR3, the full variable domain is EAGVTQFPSHSVIEKGQTVTLRCDPISGHDNLYWYRRVMGKEIKFLLHFVKESKQDESGMPNNRFLAERTGGTYSTLKVQPAELEDSGVYFCASSQDSGGAFSYNEQFFGPGTRLTVL.

This clonotype is medium-sized in the sample. The V and J genes are TRBV25-1 and TRBJ1-6, with D possibly matching TRBD1 (6 bases). The CDR3 extends over 16 amino acids. Germline values: CDR1 MGHDK, CDR2 SYGVNS. V lost 3 bases to trimming and J lost 0 bases, with 9 bases between them. The CDR3 here is CASSEGASSYNSPLHF. The CDR3 bases are TGTGCCAGCAGTGAGGGGGCAAGCTCCTATAATTCACCCCTCCACTTT.

This chain uses TRBV29-1 with TRBJ1-4, with D unclear. Per the germline V gene, CDR1 is SQVTM and CDR2 is ANQGSEA. The CDR3 is 13 residues long. The V end lost 4 bases, the J end lost 7 bases, and 13 bases lay between the germline ends. CDR3: CSVVGPSGEKLFF. CDR3 nucleotide sequence: TGCAGCGTTGTGGGCCCGAGTGGTGAAAAACTGTTTTTT.

This clonotype is deemed medium-sized. V gene TRBV19 combines with J gene TRBJ2-7, with 8 bases lining up with TRBD2. V was clipped by 6 bases and J by 2 bases; unmatched bases: 9. Looked up from germline, CDR1 is LNHDA and CDR2 is SQIVND (reference sequence). This CDR3 has 15 residues. CDR3: CASRPAGVRTYEQYF. CDR3 DNA: TGTGCCAGTAGGCCAGCGGGAGTGAGGACCTACGAGCAGTACTTC.

This clonotype is medium-sized in the sample. The chain combines TRBV5-1 with TRBJ2-1; no definite D call. Per germline, CDR1 SGHRS and CDR2 YFSETQ. The CDR3 spans 15 residues. Trimming removed 2 bases at V and 0 bases at J, with 9 bases between. DNA for the CDR3: TGCGCCAGCAGCTTAGGTGGGGACTCCTACAATGAGCAGTTCTTC. Translating gives CASSLGGDSYNEQFF.

The rearrangement joins TRBV2 to TRBJ2-5; 7 bases match TRBD2. Germline CDR1 SNHLY, CDR2 FYNNEI. CDR3 length: 15 residues. With V trimmed by 3 bases and J by 4 bases, 8 bases remained unmatched. The CDR3 DNA reads TGTGCCAGCAGTGATCGGCGTCGGACTAGAGAGACCCAGTACTTC. Residues: CASSDRRRTRETQYF.

Here the CDR3 reads CASSSLRGTRHSYEQYV. The CDR3 DNA sequence: TGTGCCAGCAGTTCCCTTAGAGGGACCCGGCATAGCTACGAGCAGTACGTC. The chain recombines TRBV6-4 with TRBJ2-7, with D perhaps assigned TRBD1 or TRBD2 (5 bases each). This CDR3 has 17 residues. The V gene lost 5 bases and the J gene lost 3 bases, with 23 bases spanning the gap. The germline V gene has CDR1 MRHNA and CDR2 SNTAGT.

The chain uses TRBV10-3 and TRBJ1-4; 8 positions agree with TRBD1. Trimming at V came to 6 bases and at J to 5 bases, leaving 8 bases not matched to a gene. Germline CDR1 ENHRY, CDR2 SYGVKD. This CDR3 has 15 residues. CDR3 region: CAIRKGQGLNEKLFF. The CDR3 DNA sequence: TGTGCCATCAGGAAAGGACAGGGCCTGAATGAAAAACTGTTTTTT.

This clonotype was picked up many times. The CDR3 spells CASRWTSGGNEQFF. The DNA for the CDR3 is TGTGCCAGCAGGTGGACTAGCGGGGGTAATGAGCAGTTCTTC. The chain links TRBV5-4 to TRBJ2-1; 13 nucleotides agree with TRBD2. Germline V gene data show CDR1 as SGHNT and CDR2 as YYREEE (reference sequence). V lost 5 bases to trimming and J lost 7 bases; unmatched junction nucleotides: 3. This CDR3 comprises 14 residues.

The genes are TRBV2 and TRBJ2-1, with TRBD2 matching over 14 bases. The CDR3 has 17 amino acids. V gave up 5 bases and J gave up 0 bases; unmatched junction bases: 3. Germline V gene sequence: CDR1 SNHLY, CDR2 FYNNEI. The CDR3 here is CASSWTSGGSSYNEQFF. CDR3 in DNA: TGTGCCAGCAGTTGGACTAGCGGGGGGAGCTCCTACAATGAGCAGTTCTTC.

CDR3 sequence (DNA): TGTGCCAGCAGCCCAGATGGGCAGGCGAGCTACGAGCAGTACTTC. Its translation is CASSPDGQASYEQYF. This chain joins TRBV5-4 and TRBJ2-7; D remains unclear. Germline CDR1 SGHNT, CDR2 YYREEE (reference sequence). V was shortened by 4 bases and J by 3 bases, with 17 bases between the two germline ends. The CDR3 covers 15 residues. Full variable domain (remainder filled in from reference TRBV5-4 and TRBJ2-7): ETGVTQSPTHLIKTRGQQVTLRCSSQSGHNTVSWYQQALGQGPQFIFQYYREEENGRGNFPPRFSGLQFPNYSSELNVNALELDDSALYLCASSPDGQASYEQYFGPGTRLTVT.

The chain recombines TRBV20-1 with TRBJ1-5; TRBD1 matches 9 bases. The germline CDR1 and CDR2 sequences are DFQATT and SNEGSKA (reference sequence). The V gene end was trimmed by 4 bases and the J gene end by 5 bases; junction bases not matched to a gene: 9. This CDR3 contains 15 residues. The DNA of the CDR3 is TGCAGTGCTATCGGAACAGGGGGCGTGGATCAGCCCCAGCATTTT. Translated, it gives CSAIGTGGVDQPQHF.

The V call is TRBV9, the J call TRBJ1-4; no clear D gene. V was cut by 4 bases and J by 6 bases, with 16 bases left in between. The germline CDR1 and CDR2 sequences are SGDLS and YYNGEE. The CDR3 extends over 15 amino acids. The CDR3 here is CASSPQDGRYEKLFF. Written as DNA, the CDR3 is TGTGCCAGCAGCCCTCAGGACGGGCGGTATGAAAAACTGTTTTTT.

The chain employs TRBV7-8 and TRBJ2-3, with D unresolved. V lost 7 bases to trimming and J lost 0 bases, with 17 bases between them. Germline V gene data show CDR1 as SGHVS and CDR2 as FQNEAQ. CDR3 length: 16 residues. As DNA, the CDR3 is TGTGCCAGCACCTCGGCGACCACGTCTAGCACAGATACGCAGTATTTT. It is translated as CASTSATTSSTDTQYF.

The CDR3 loop reads CASSLYGSGAAYEQYF. The CDR3, as DNA: TGTGCCAGCAGTTTATACGGGTCGGGGGCAGCCTACGAGCAGTACTTC. V is TRBV27 and J is TRBJ2-7; D tentatively fits TRBD1 or TRBD2 (6 bases each). The CDR3 covers 16 residues. CDR1 and CDR2 from the germline V gene are MNHEY and SMNVEV (reference sequence). V lost 1 base and J 2 bases, leaving 15 bases between the germline ends.

The V call is TRBV30, the J call TRBJ1-1; no clear D. Germline CDR1 is GTSNPN and CDR2 is SVGIG (reference sequence). Trimming left V 0 bases short and J 3 bases short, with 11 bases between. The CDR3 covers 14 residues. CDR3 in DNA: TGTGCCTGGAGTGTACGGACCTGGGACACTGAAGCTTTCTTT. Residues: CAWSVRTWDTEAFF.

The chain uses TRBV7-2 and TRBJ1-2; the match to TRBD1 covers 9 bases. Germline values: CDR1 SGHTA, CDR2 FQGNSA. With 3 bases clipped from V and 7 bases from J, the junction kept 6 bases outside the gene matches. The CDR3 loop spans 14 amino acids. The CDR3 coding sequence is TGTGCCAGCAGCTTGGCGGGACAGGGTCGTGGCTACACCTTC. It translates to CASSLAGQGRGYTF.

A few counts support this clonotype. The V gene is TRBV9, the J gene TRBJ2-2; D is perhaps TRBD1 (6 bases). Between the trimmed V and J ends, which lost 4 bases and 9 bases, there was a span of 19 bases. The CDR3 is 15 residues long. Germline V gene sequence: CDR1 SGDLS, CDR2 YYNGEE. The chain's CDR3 is CASSPSGTKTRELFF. CDR3 DNA: TGTGCCAGCAGCCCCTCCGGGACAAAAACCCGGGAGCTGTTTTTT.

By share, this clonotype counts as medium-sized (0.01 to 0.1%). This rearrangement joins TRBV6-5 to TRBJ2-7, with D maybe TRBD1 (5 bases). Per germline, CDR1 MNHEY and CDR2 SVGAGI. There are 14 residues in the CDR3. Trimming shortened V by 7 bases and J by 3 bases, and 16 bases separated the two germline ends. CDR3: CASTDKTAFYEQYF. The CDR3 DNA reads as TGTGCCAGCACAGACAAGACAGCTTTCTACGAGCAGTACTTC.

Only one count was recorded for this clonotype. The chain employs TRBV7-3 and TRBJ2-1; 10 bases fit TRBD2. Germline assignment: CDR1 SGHTA and CDR2 FQGTGA. J was trimmed by 3 bases and V by 0 bases; bases with no gene match: 2. This CDR3 spans 16 amino acids. CDR3 in amino acids: CASSLTSGRLYNEQFF. As DNA, the CDR3 is TGTGCCAGCAGCTTAACTAGCGGGAGGCTCTACAATGAGCAGTTCTTC.

By share of the sample, this clonotype is medium-sized. V and J are TRBV9 and TRBJ1-4, with D perhaps matching TRBD1 (5 bases). V lost 3 bases, J lost 2 bases, and 14 bases lay in between. The germline V gene encodes CDR1 SGDLS and CDR2 YYNGEE. CDR3 size: 16 residues. This chain's CDR3 is CASSEGLKKTNEKLFF. Here the CDR3 DNA reads TGTGCCAGCAGCGAGGGACTGAAGAAGACTAATGAAAAACTGTTTTTT.

The rearrangement joins TRBV12-5 to TRBJ2-3; no firm D call. This CDR3 spans 13 amino acids. V lost 0 bases to trimming and J lost 2 bases, with 3 bases between them. Germline-derived CDR1 and CDR2 are LGHNT and FRNRAP. The CDR3 spells CASGLVVTDTQYF. The CDR3 DNA reads as TGTGCTAGTGGTTTGGTCGTCACAGATACGCAGTATTTT.